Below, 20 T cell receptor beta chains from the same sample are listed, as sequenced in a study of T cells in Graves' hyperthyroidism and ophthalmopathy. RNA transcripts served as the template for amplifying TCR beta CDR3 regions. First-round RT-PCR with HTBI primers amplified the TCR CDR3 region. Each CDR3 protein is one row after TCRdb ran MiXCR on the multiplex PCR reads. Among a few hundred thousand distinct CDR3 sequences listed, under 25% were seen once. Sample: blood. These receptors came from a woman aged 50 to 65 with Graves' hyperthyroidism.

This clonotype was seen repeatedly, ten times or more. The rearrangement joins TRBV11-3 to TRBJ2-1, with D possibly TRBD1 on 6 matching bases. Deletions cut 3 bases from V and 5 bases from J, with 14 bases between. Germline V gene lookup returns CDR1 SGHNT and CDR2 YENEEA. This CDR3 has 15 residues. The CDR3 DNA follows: TGTGCCAGCAGCTTTAGCAGGGGTACGGACAATGAGCAGTTCTTC. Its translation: CASSFSRGTDNEQFF.

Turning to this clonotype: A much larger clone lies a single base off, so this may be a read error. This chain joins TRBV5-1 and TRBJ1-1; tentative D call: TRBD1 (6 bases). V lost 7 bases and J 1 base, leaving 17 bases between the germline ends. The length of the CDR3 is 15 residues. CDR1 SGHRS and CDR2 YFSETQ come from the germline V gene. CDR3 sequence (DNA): TGCGCCAGCTCCGTGGACAGAAGGAGGAACACTGAAGCTTTCTTT. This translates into CASSVDRRRNTEAFF.

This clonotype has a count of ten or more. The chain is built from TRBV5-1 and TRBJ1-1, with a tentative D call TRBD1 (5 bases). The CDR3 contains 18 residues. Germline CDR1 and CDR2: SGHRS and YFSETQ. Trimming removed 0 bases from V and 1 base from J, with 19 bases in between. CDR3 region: CASSLGNRRVRGNTEAFF. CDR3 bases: TGCGCCAGCAGCTTGGGAAACAGGCGTGTTAGGGGGAACACTGAAGCTTTCTTT.

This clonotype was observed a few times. CDR3: CASKESTEAFF. The CDR3 DNA follows: TGTGCCAGCAAGGAGTCTACTGAAGCTTTCTTT. V gene TRBV7-2 combines with J gene TRBJ1-1, with D hard to call. CDR1 and CDR2 (germline): SGHTA, FQGNSA. There are 11 residues in the CDR3. V was clipped by 7 bases and J by 5 bases, with 8 bases between them.

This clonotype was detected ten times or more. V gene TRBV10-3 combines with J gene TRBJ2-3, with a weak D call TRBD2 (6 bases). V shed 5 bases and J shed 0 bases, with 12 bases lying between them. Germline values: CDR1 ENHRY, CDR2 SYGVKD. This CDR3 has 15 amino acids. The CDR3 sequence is CAISKAGTSTDTQYF. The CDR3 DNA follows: TGTGCCATCAGTAAAGCAGGGACTAGCACAGATACGCAGTATTTT.

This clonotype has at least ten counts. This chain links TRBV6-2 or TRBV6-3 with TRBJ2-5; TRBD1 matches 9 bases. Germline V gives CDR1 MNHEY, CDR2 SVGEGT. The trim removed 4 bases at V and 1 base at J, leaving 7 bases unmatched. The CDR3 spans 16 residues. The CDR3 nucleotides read TGTGCCAGCAGTTCCCCCGGGACAGGGCTCCAAGAGACCCAGTACTTC. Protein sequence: CASSSPGTGLQETQYF.

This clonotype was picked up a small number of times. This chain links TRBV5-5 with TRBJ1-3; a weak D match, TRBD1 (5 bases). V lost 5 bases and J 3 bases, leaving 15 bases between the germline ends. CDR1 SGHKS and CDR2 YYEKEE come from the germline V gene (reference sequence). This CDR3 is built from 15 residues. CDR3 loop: CASSWGWHDGNTIYF. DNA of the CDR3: TGTGCCAGCAGTTGGGGCTGGCACGATGGAAACACCATATATTTT.

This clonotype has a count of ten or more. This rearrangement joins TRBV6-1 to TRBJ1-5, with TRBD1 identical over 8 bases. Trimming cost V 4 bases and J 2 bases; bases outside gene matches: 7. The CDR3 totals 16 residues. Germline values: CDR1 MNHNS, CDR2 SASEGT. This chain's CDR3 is CASSGTGPIGNQPQHF. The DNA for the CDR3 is TGTGCCAGCAGTGGGACAGGGCCTATAGGCAATCAGCCCCAGCATTTT.

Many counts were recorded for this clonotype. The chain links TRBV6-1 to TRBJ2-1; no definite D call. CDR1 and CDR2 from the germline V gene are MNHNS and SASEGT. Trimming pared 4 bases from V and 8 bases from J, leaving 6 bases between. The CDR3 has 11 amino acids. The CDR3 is CASSGNYEQFF. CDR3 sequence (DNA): TGTGCCAGCAGTGGAAATTATGAGCAGTTCTTC.

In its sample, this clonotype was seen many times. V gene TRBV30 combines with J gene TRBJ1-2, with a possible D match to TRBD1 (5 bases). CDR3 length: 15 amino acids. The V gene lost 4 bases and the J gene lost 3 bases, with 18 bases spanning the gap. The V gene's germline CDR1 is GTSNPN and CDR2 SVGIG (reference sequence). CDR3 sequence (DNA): TGTGCCTGGACCCCAGGCGGGACGGTCTACTATGGCTACACCTTC. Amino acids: CAWTPGGTVYYGYTF. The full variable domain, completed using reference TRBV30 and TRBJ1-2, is SQTIHQWPATLVQPVGSPLSLECTVEGTSNPNLYWYRQAAGRGLQLLFYSVGIGQISSEVPQNLSASRPQDRQFILSSKKLLLSDSGFYLCAWTPGGTVYYGYTFGSGTRLTVV.

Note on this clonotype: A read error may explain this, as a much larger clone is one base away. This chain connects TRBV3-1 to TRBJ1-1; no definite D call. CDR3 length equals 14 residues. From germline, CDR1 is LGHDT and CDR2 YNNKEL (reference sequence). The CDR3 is CVSSHKNGRAEAFF. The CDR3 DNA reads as TGTGTCAGCAGTCATAAAAACGGACGGGCTGAAGCTTTCTTT.

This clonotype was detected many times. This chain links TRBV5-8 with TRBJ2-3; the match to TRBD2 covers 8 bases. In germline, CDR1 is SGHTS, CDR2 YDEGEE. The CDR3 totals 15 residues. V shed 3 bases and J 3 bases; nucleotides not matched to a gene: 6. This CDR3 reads CASSSSSGRTDTQYF. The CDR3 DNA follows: TGTGCCAGCAGCTCGTCGAGCGGGAGAACAGATACGCAGTATTTT. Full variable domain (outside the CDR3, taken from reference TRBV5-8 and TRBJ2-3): EAGVTQSPTHLIKTRGQQATLRCSPISGHTSVYWYQQALGLGLQFLLWYDEGEERNRGNFPPRFSGRQFPNYSSELNVNALELEDSALYLCASSSSSGRTDTQYFGPGTRLTVL.

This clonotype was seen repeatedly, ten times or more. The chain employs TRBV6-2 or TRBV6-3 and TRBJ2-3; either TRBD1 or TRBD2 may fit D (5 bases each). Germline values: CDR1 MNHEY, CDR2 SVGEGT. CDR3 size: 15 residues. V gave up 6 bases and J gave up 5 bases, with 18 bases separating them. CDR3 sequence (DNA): TGTGCCAGCAGAACTGGGGGAGATGGAAGAGATACGCAGTATTTT. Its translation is CASRTGGDGRDTQYF.

The CDR3 is CATSVGNYGYTF. The CDR3 coding sequence is TGTGCCACCAGTGTGGGGAACTATGGCTACACCTTC. The chain has TRBV24-1 and TRBJ1-2, with no clear D. CDR1 is KGHDR, CDR2 SFDVKD, per germline. V was pared by 5 bases and J by 2 bases, with 5 bases between. This CDR3 is built from 12 residues.

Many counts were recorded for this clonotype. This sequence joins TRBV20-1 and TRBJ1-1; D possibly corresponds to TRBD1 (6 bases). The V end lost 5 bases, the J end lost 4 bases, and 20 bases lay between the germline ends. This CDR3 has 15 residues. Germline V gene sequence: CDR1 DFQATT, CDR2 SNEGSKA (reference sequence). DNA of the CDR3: TGCAGTGCTCCAAAGGGGGGGCAGGGAAGCACTGAAGCTTTCTTT. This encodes CSAPKGGQGSTEAFF.

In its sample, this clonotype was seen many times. CDR3 nucleotide sequence: TGCGCCAGCAGCCTAGGGACTAGCAGAGACAATGAGCAGTTCTTC. Amino acids: CASSLGTSRDNEQFF. The gene calls are TRBV5-1 and TRBJ2-1, with 9 bases matching TRBD2. This CDR3 has 15 residues. CDR1 is SGHRS and CDR2 is YFSETQ in the germline V gene. The ends lost 4 bases at V and 5 bases at J; junction bases unmatched: 7.

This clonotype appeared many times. CDR3 nucleotides: TGTGCCAGCGGAACAGGGAAGAGGACGCAGTATTTT. Protein product: CASGTGKRTQYF. The J gene is TRBJ2-3, the V gene TRBV28, with a weak D call TRBD1 (6 bases). CDR1 and CDR2 from the germline V gene are MDHEN and SYDVKM. The V gene lost 8 bases and the J gene lost 9 bases, with 15 bases spanning the gap. This CDR3 region has 12 residues.

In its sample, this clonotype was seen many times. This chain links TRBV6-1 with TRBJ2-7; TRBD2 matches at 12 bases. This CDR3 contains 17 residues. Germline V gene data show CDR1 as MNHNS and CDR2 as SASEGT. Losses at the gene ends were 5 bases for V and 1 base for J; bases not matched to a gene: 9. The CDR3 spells CASSPTTSGSRSYEQYF. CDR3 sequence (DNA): TGTGCCAGCAGTCCGACGACTAGCGGGAGTCGGTCCTACGAGCAGTACTTC.

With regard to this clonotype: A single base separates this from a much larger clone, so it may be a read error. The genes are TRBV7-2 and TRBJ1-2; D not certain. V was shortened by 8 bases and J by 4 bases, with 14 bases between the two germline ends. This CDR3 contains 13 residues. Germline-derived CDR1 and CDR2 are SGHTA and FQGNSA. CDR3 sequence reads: CASCTRDGYGYTF. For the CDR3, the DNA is TGTGCCAGCTGCACCAGAGATGGCTATGGCTACACCTTC.

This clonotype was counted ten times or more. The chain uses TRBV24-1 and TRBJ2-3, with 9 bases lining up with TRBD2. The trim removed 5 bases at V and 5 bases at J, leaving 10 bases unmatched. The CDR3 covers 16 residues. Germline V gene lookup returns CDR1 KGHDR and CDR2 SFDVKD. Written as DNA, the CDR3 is TGTGCCACCAGTGTGGCGGGAGGGCGTGATGGAGATACGCAGTATTTT. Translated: CATSVAGGRDGDTQYF.